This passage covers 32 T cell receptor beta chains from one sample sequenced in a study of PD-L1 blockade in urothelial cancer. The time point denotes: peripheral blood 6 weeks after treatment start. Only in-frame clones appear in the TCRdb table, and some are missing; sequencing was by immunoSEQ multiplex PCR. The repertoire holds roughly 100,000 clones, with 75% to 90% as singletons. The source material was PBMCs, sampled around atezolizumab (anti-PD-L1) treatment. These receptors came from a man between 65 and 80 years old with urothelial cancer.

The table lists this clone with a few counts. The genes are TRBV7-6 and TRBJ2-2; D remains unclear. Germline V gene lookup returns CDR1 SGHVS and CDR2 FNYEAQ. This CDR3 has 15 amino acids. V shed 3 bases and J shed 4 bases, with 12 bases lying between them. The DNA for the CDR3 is TGTGCCAGCAGCTTCGGTGGAGCAAGCACCGGGGAGCTGTTTTTT. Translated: CASSFGGASTGELFF.

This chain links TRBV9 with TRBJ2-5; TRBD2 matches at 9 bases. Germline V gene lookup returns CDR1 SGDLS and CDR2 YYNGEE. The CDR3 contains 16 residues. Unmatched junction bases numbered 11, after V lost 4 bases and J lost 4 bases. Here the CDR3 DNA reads TGTGCCAGCAGCCCAGGCGCGCTAGCGGGGAGAGAGACCCAGTACTTC. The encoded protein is CASSPGALAGRETQYF.

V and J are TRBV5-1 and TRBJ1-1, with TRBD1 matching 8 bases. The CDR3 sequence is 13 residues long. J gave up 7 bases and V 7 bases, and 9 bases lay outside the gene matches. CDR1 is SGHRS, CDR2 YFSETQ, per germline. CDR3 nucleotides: TGCGCCAGCCGCAGACAGGGGCCAAATGAAGCTTTCTTT. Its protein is CASRRQGPNEAFF.

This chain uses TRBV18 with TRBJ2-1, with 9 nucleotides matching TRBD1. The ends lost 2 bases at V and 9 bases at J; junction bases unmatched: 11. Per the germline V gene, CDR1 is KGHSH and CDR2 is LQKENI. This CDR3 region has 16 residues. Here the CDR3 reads CASSPTRDRVSSEQFF. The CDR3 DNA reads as TGTGCCAGCTCACCAACCCGGGACAGGGTAAGCAGTGAGCAGTTCTTC.

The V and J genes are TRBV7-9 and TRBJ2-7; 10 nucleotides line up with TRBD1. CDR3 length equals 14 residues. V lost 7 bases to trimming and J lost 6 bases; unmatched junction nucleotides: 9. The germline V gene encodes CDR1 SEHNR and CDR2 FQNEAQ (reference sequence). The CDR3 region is CASTTGTGVGEQYF. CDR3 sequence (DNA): TGTGCCAGCACTACCGGGACAGGGGTGGGCGAGCAGTACTTC.

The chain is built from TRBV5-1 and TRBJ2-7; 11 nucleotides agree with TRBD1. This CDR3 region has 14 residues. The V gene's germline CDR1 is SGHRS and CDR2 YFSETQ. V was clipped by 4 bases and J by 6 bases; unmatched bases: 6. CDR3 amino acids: CASSLPDRGREQYF. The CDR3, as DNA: TGCGCCAGCAGCCTCCCGGACAGGGGGCGCGAGCAGTACTTC.

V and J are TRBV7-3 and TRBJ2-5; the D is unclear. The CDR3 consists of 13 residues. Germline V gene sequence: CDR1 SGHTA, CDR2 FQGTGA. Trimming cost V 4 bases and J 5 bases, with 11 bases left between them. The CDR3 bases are TGTGCCAGCAGCTCTGGCCTTGGCGAGACCCAGTACTTC. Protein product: CASSSGLGETQYF.

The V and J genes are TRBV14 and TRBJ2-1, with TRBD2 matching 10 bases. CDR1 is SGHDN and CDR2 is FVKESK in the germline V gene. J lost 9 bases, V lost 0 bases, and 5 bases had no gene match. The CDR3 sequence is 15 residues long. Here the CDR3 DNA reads TGTGCCAGCAGCCAAGAATCTAGCGGGGGTGGTGAGCAGTTCTTC. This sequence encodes CASSQESSGGGEQFF. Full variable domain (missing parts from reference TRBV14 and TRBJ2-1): EAGVTQFPSHSVIEKGQTVTLRCDPISGHDNLYWYRRVMGKEIKFLLHFVKESKQDESGMPNNRFLAERTGGTYSTLKVQPAELEDSGVYFCASSQESSGGGEQFFGPGTRLTVL.

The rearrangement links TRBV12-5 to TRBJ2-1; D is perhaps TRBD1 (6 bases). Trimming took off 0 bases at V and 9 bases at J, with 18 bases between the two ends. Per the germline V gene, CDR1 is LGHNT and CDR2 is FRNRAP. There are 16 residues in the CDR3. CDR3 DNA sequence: TGTGCTAGTGGTTTGGTGGTAGGGCAGGGGTTGAGTGAGCAGTTCTTC. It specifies CASGLVVGQGLSEQFF.

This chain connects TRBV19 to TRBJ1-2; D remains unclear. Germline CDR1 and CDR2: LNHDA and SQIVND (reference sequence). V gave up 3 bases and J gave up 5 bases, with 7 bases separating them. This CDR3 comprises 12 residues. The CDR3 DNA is TGTGCCAGTAGTATCTCGGGGTATGGCTACACCTTC. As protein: CASSISGYGYTF.

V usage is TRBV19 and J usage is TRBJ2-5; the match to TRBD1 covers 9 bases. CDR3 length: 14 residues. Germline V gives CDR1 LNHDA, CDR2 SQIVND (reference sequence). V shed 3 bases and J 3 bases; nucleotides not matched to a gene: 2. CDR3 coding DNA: TGTGCCAGTAGTATTAGGACAGGGGAAGAGACCCAGTACTTC. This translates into CASSIRTGEETQYF.

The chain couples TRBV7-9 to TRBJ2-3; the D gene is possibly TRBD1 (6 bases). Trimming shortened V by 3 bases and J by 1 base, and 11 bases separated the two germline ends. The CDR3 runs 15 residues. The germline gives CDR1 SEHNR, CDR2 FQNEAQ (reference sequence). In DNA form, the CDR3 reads TGTGCCAGCAGCTTCCCCAGGGGAGGCACAGATACGCAGTATTTT. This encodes CASSFPRGGTDTQYF.

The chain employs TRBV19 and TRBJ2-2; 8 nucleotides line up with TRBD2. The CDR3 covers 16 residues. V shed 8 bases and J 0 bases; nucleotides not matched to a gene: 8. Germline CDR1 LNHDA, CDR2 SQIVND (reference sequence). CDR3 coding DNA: TGTGCCAGTTCTGGGGAACTAGCGGCGAACACCGGGGAGCTGTTTTTT. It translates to CASSGELAANTGELFF.

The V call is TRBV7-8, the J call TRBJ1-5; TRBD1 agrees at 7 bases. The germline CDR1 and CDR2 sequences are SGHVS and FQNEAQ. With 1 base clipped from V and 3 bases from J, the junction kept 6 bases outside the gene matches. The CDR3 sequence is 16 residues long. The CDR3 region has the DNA TGTGCCAGCAGCTTAGTTGCAGGGGGGTTCAATCAGCCCCAGCATTTT. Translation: CASSLVAGGFNQPQHF.

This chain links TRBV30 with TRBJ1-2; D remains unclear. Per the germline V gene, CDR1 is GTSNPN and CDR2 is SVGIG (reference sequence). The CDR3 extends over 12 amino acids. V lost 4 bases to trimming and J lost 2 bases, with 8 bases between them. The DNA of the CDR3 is TGTGCCTGGAACGGGGAAAACTATGGCTACACCTTC. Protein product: CAWNGENYGYTF.

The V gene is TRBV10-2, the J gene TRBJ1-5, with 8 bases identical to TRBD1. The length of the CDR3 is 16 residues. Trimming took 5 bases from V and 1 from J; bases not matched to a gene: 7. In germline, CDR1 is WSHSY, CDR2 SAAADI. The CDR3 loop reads CASSYQGQESNQPQHF. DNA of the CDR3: TGCGCCAGCAGTTACCAGGGACAGGAAAGCAATCAGCCCCAGCATTTT.

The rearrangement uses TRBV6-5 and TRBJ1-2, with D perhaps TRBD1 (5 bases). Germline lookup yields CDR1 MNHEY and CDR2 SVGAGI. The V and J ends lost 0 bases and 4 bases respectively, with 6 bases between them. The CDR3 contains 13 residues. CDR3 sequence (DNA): TGTGCCAGCAGTTACTCGGGGGGCTATGGCTACACCTTC. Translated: CASSYSGGYGYTF.

The CDR3 DNA reads as TGTGCCAGCAATATGCTTACAGGGACTGAAGCTTTCTTT. Translating it yields CASNMLTGTEAFF. The chain links TRBV11-2 to TRBJ1-1; possible D gene TRBD1, 6 bases. The germline gives CDR1 SGHAT, CDR2 FQNNGV. The CDR3 totals 13 residues. Trimming left V 7 bases short and J 5 bases short, with 14 bases between.

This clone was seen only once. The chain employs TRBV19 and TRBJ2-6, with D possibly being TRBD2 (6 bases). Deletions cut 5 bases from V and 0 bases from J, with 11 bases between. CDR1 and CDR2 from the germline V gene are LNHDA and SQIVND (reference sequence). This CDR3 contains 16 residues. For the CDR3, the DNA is TGTGCCAGTAGTGGGGGGAGGAGCTCTGGGGCCAACGTCCTGACTTTC. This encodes CASSGGRSSGANVLTF.

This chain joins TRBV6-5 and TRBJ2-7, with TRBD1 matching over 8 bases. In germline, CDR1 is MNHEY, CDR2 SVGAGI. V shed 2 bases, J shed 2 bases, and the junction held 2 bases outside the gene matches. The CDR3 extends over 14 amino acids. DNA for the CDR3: TGTGCCAGCAGTTACCTGGGACAGGCCTACGAGCAGTACTTC. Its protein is CASSYLGQAYEQYF.

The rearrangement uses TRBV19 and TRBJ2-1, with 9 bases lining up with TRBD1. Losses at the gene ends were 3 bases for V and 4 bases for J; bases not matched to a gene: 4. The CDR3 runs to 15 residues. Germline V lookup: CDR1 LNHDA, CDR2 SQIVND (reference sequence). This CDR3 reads CASSIGTGSYNEQFF. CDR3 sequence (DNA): TGTGCCAGTAGTATCGGGACAGGGTCATACAATGAGCAGTTCTTC.

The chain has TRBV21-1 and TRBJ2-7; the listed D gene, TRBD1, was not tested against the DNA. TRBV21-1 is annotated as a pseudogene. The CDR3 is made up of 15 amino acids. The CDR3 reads CASSKSGQGLSEQYF. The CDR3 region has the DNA TGTGCCAGCAGCAAATCGGGACAGGGGTTAAGCGAGCAGTACTTC.

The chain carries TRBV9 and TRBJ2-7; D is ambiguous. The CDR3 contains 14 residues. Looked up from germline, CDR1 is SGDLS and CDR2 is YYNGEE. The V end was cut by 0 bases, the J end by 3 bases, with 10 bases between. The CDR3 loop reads CASSVDIRDYEQYF. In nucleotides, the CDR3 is TGTGCCAGCAGCGTAGATATCCGAGACTACGAGCAGTACTTC.

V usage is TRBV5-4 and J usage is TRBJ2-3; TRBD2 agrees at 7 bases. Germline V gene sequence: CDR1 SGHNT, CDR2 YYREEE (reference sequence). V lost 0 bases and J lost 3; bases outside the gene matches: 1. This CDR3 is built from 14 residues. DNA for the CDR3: TGTGCCAGCAGCTTGGGACTAGCTACAGATACGCAGTATTTT. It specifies CASSLGLATDTQYF.

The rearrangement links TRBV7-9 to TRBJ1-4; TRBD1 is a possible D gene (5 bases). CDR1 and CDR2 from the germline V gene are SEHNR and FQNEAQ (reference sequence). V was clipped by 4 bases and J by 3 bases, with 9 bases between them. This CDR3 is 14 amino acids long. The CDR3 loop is CASSSGHPNEKLFF. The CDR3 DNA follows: TGTGCCAGCAGCTCCGGACACCCTAATGAAAAACTGTTTTTT.

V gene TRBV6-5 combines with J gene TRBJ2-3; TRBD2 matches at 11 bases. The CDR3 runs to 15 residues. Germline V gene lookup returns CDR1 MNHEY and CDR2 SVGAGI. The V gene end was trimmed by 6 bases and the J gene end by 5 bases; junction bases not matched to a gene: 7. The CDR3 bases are TGTGCCAGCAGCCGTGGTAGCGGGAGGGTAGATACGCAGTATTTT. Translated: CASSRGSGRVDTQYF.

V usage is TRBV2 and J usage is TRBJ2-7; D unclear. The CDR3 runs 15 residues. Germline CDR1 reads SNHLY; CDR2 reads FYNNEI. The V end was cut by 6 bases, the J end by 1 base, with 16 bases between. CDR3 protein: CASSETSGQSYEQYF. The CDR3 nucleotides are TGTGCCAGCAGCGAAACCTCGGGTCAGTCCTACGAGCAGTACTTC.

The CDR3 loop is CASSLATGNYEQYF. The CDR3, as DNA: TGCGCCAGCAGCTTGGCGACAGGGAACTACGAGCAGTACTTC. The chain employs TRBV5-1 and TRBJ2-7; TRBD1 matches at 7 bases. The CDR3 is 14 residues long. The V segment lost 0 bases and the J segment 3 bases; nucleotides outside the gene matches: 3. CDR1 is SGHRS, CDR2 YFSETQ, per germline.

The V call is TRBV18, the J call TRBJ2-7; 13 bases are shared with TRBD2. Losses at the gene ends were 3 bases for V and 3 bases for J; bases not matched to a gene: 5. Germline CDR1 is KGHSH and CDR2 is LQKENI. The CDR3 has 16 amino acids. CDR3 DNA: TGTGCCAGCTCACCCGGACTAGCGGGAGAGCTCTACGAGCAGTACTTC. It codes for CASSPGLAGELYEQYF. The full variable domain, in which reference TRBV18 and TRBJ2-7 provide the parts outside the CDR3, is NAGVMQNPRHLVRRRGQEARLRCSPMKGHSHVYWYRQLPEEGLKFMVYLQKENIIDESGMPKERFSAEFPKEGPSILRIQQVVRGDSAAYFCASSPGLAGELYEQYFGPGTRLTVT.

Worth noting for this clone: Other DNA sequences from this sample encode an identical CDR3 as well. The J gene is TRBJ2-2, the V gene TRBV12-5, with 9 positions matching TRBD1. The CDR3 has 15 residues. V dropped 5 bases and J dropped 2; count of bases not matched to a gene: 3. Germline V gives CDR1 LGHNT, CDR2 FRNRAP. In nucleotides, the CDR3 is TGTGCTAGTGGTCTGGGACAGGGTAACACCGGGGAGCTGTTTTTT. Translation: CASGLGQGNTGELFF.

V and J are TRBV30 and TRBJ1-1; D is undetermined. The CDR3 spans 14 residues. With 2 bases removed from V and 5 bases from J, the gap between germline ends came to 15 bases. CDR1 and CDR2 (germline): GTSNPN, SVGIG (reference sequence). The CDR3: CAWSQEGLGTEAFF. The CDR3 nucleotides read TGTGCCTGGAGTCAAGAGGGTTTGGGTACTGAAGCTTTCTTT.

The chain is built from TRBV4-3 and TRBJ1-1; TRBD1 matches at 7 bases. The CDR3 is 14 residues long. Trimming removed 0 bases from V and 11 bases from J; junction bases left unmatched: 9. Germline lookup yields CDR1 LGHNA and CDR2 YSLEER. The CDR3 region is CASSQEGKGGRAFF. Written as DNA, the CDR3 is TGCGCCAGCAGCCAAGAAGGGAAAGGGGGCAGGGCTTTCTTT.